This record concerns one T cell receptor (beta chain) sequence. Antigen: not known. The CDR3 has 19 residues. V shed 0 bases and J shed 2 bases, with 22 bases lying between them. Germline assignment: CDR1 MGHRA and CDR2 YSYEKL. The data are from a study of cytomegalovirus exposure and HLA in healthy donors. Across the study: The platform used for the roughly 120 validation repertoires matched that of the approximately 620 first-cohort repertoires, a later analysis reported. Points from the study as a whole: It was reportedly the case that the classifier diagnosed cytomegalovirus status with high specificity and sensitivity.

Repertoires were generated with immunoSEQ multiplex PCR, while TCRdb's copy carries only in-frame clones and drops some. The table has roughly 90,000 clones, 85% seen once. The source material was PBMCs. The chain uses TRBV4-1 and TRBJ2-5; no reliable D call. This receptor was obtained from a man younger than 35 in good health and CMV-seropositive. The CDR3: CASSQDPLRRRREQETQYF. The CDR3 bases are TGCGCCAGCAGCCAAGATCCCCTAAGGAGACGGAGAGAACAAGAGACCCAGTACTTC.